The 12 T cell receptor beta chains listed next were all sequenced from one sample in a study of regulatory T cells in long-lasting Graves disease. Specified time point: newly diagnosed GD, antithyroid drugs for less than 3 months. The authors made the TCR library using RNA they extracted from PBMCs. HTBI primers from iRepertoire and Arm-PCR of CDR3 regions yielded the TCR beta libraries. TCRdb called the multiplex PCR reads again in MiXCR, with one record for every CDR3 protein. The table has approximately 390,000 distinct CDR3 sequences, 15% to 20% seen once. In addition, the sample was reused for a study of T cells in Graves' hyperthyroidism and ophthalmopathy.

The input for sequencing was peripheral blood mononuclear cells (PBMCs), taken at new diagnosis, from a patient treated with antithyroid drugs. These receptors came from a woman younger than 30 with Graves disease.

At least ten counts were recorded for this clonotype. The chain links TRBV7-8 to TRBJ2-1; 10 nucleotides agree with TRBD2. Germline CDR1 and CDR2: SGHVS and FQNEAQ. This CDR3 has 16 amino acids. V was pared by 2 bases and J by 7 bases, with 8 bases of the junction left unmatched. The CDR3 protein is CASSLRLAGVNNEQFF. The CDR3, as DNA: TGTGCCAGCAGCTTAAGGCTAGCGGGAGTAAATAATGAGCAGTTCTTC.

This clonotype appeared many times. The CDR3 reads CASSLGGGTYEQYF. The CDR3 region has the DNA TGTGCCAGCAGCTTAGGCGGGGGCACCTACGAGCAGTACTTC. V is TRBV11-2 and J is TRBJ2-7; D might be TRBD2 (7 bases). In germline, CDR1 is SGHAT, CDR2 FQNNGV. The CDR3 contains 14 residues. V shed 1 base and J shed 2 bases, with 9 bases lying between them.

This clonotype was seen just once. Being one base from a much bigger clone, this may be a read error. The gene calls are TRBV20-1 and TRBJ2-7; TRBD1 agrees at 7 bases. Germline assignment: CDR1 DFQATT and CDR2 SNEGSKA (reference sequence). The CDR3 is 14 residues long. The chain's CDR3 is CSARSPRDSYELYF. The CDR3 region has the DNA TGCAGTGCTAGATCACCCAGGGACAGCTACGAGCTGTACTTC.

V is TRBV10-3 and J is TRBJ1-1, with D possibly TRBD1 on 5 matching bases. Per the germline V gene, CDR1 is ENHRY and CDR2 is SYGVKD. V was pared by 7 bases and J by 0 bases, with 9 bases between. The CDR3 is 13 amino acids. The CDR3 DNA is TGTGCCATCAATCAGGGAGTGAACACTGAAGCTTTCTTT. This translates into CAINQGVNTEAFF.

This clonotype was counted at least ten times. The rearrangement joins TRBV20-1 to TRBJ2-1, with TRBD1 matching 7 bases. Germline V gene lookup returns CDR1 DFQATT and CDR2 SNEGSKA (reference sequence). This CDR3 spans 14 amino acids. J lost 6 bases, V lost 7 bases, and 12 bases had no gene match. The CDR3 DNA follows: TGCAGTGGTAACCCGGGACAGCACGCCAATGAGCAGTTCTTC. Translating gives CSGNPGQHANEQFF.

The rearrangement links TRBV29-1 to TRBJ1-6; 8 bases align to TRBD1. Germline trimming cut 5 bases from V and 5 bases from J; bases unmatched to any gene: 8. Looked up from germline, CDR1 is SQVTM and CDR2 is ANQGSEA. This CDR3 contains 15 residues. The chain's CDR3 is CSVLTGQANNSPLHF. The CDR3 DNA follows: TGCAGCGTTCTCACGGGACAGGCTAATAATTCACCCCTCCACTTT.

There are a few counts of this clonotype. The V call is TRBV6-1, the J call TRBJ1-4; the D gene is possibly TRBD1 (6 bases). CDR3 length equals 14 residues. V shed 6 bases and J shed 5 bases, with 13 bases lying between them. Germline CDR1 reads MNHNS; CDR2 reads SASEGT. The CDR3: CASRRGYGNEKLFF. Here the CDR3 DNA reads TGTGCCAGCAGGAGGGGGTACGGAAATGAAAAACTGTTTTTT.

This clonotype was found a few times. The chain joins TRBV28 to TRBJ2-3; D is uncertain. The V end lost 3 bases, the J end lost 5 bases, and 12 bases lay between the germline ends. Germline lookup yields CDR1 MDHEN and CDR2 SYDVKM. This CDR3 is built from 14 residues. The CDR3: CASSFSPVQDTQYF. The CDR3 DNA reads TGTGCCAGCAGTTTTTCTCCGGTTCAAGATACGCAGTATTTT.

The genes are TRBV6-5 and TRBJ1-6, with 9 bases fitting TRBD1. The CDR3 length is 15 residues. Per the germline V gene, CDR1 is MNHEY and CDR2 is SVGAGI. J gave up 9 bases and V 4 bases, and 7 bases lay outside the gene matches. The chain's CDR3 is CASSSSGTGFSPLHF. The CDR3 DNA sequence: TGTGCCAGCAGTTCTTCCGGGACAGGGTTTTCACCCCTCCACTTT.

This clonotype was found many times. The J gene is TRBJ1-2, the V gene TRBV11-2; D not resolved. The CDR3 length is 13 residues. The V gene's germline CDR1 is SGHAT and CDR2 FQNNGV. Trimming cost V 0 bases and J 7 bases, with 9 bases left between them. The chain's CDR3 is CASSLDLATGYTF. The CDR3 DNA reads TGTGCCAGCAGCTTAGATCTAGCGACTGGCTACACCTTC.

This clonotype was counted ten times or more. The CDR3 here is CASWGGETQYF. The CDR3 DNA reads TGTGCCAGCTGGGGCGGGGAGACCCAGTACTTC. The chain couples TRBV7-9 to TRBJ2-5; either TRBD1 or TRBD2 may fit D (5 bases each). The CDR3 is made up of 11 amino acids. Germline CDR1 is SEHNR and CDR2 is FQNEAQ (reference sequence). The ends were cut back, 8 bases at V and 5 bases at J, with 9 bases in the middle.

Many counts were recorded for this clonotype. The CDR3 protein is CASSEENTEAFF. CDR3 nucleotide sequence: TGTGCCAGCAGCGAGGAGAACACTGAAGCTTTCTTT. V gene TRBV12-3 or TRBV12-4 combines with J gene TRBJ1-1; D gene unclear. V was pared by 6 bases and J by 1 base, with 6 bases between. CDR3 length: 12 amino acids.